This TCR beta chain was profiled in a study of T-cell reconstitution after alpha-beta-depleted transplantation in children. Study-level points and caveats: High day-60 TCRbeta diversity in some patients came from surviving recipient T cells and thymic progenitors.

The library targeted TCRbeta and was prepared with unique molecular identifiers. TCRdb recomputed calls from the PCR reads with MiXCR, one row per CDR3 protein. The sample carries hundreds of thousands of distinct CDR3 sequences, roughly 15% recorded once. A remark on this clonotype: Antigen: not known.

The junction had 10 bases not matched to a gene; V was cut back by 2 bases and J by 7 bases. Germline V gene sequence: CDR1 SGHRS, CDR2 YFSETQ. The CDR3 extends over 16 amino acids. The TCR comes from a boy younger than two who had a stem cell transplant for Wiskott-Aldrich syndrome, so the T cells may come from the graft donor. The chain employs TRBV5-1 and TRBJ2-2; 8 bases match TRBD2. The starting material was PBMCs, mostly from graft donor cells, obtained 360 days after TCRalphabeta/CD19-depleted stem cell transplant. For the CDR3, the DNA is TGCGCCAGCAGCTTACTCCCGGGAGGGCCGGGCGGGGAGCTGTTTTTT. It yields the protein CASSLLPGGPGGELFF. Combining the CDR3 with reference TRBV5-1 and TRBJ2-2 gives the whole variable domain KAGVTQTPRYLIKTRGQQVTLSCSPISGHRSVSWYQQTPGQGLQFLFEYFSETQRNKGNFPGRFSGRQFSNSRSEMNVSTLELGDSALYLCASSLLPGGPGGELFFGEGSRLTVL.